The 6 T cell receptor beta chains below were found in one sample sequenced in a study of T-cell memory formation after mild COVID-19. One entry per CDR3 protein, called by TCRdb with MiXCR from the 5' RACE reads. Of around 250,000 distinct CDR3 sequences listed, about 16% are singletons. Sequencing was done on a sample of PBMCs or a T cell subset sorted from them (not recorded which). Every receptor here comes from a young man who had mild COVID-19 (a few samples of this study predate the infection). Cell type and time point are not known.

The chain couples TRBV19 to TRBJ1-1; D is perhaps TRBD1 (6 bases). There are 16 residues in the CDR3. V dropped 1 base and J dropped 0 bases, with 12 bases sitting between them. Germline values: CDR1 LNHDA, CDR2 SQIVND (reference sequence). CDR3 in DNA: TGTGCCAGTAGTATAGTAGGGGACAAATTGAACACTGAAGCTTTCTTT. Protein product: CASSIVGDKLNTEAFF.

This clonotype was seen only a few times. The genes are TRBV29-1 and TRBJ2-1; D may correspond to TRBD1 or TRBD2 (5 bases each). This CDR3 contains 11 residues. Germline V lookup: CDR1 SQVTM, CDR2 ANQGSEA. The germline V and J ends were trimmed by 8 bases and 10 bases, with 15 bases remaining between them. The CDR3 loop is CSIPPGPEQFF. CDR3 coding DNA: TGCAGCATCCCGCCGGGGCCCGAGCAGTTCTTC.

The V call is TRBV6-2 or TRBV6-3, the J call TRBJ1-2; 9 nucleotides align to TRBD1. This CDR3 spans 13 amino acids. In germline, CDR1 is MNHEY, CDR2 SVGEGT. The V and J ends lost 4 bases and 7 bases, in that order; junction bases with no gene match: 4. CDR3 protein: CASSWDRDFGYTF. The CDR3 DNA sequence: TGTGCCAGCAGTTGGGACAGGGATTTTGGCTACACCTTC.

The rearrangement links TRBV20-1 to TRBJ2-3; 10 positions match TRBD1. V shed 1 base, J shed 3 bases, and the junction held 7 bases outside the gene matches. Germline assignment: CDR1 DFQATT and CDR2 SNEGSKA (reference sequence). The CDR3 contains 16 residues. In DNA form, the CDR3 reads TGCAGTGCTAGAGCGCTGGGGACAGGGGAAACAGATACGCAGTATTTT. Protein sequence: CSARALGTGETDTQYF.

The chain recombines TRBV19 with TRBJ2-7; D remains ambiguous. Germline values: CDR1 LNHDA, CDR2 SQIVND (reference sequence). This CDR3 comprises 9 residues. Here the CDR3 reads CASSREEYV. CDR3 in DNA: TGTGCCAGTAGCCGCGAGGAGTACGTC.

V and J are TRBV4-2 and TRBJ1-6; D perhaps matches TRBD1 (5 bases). The CDR3 contains 15 residues. With 1 base removed from V and 10 bases from J, the gap between germline ends came to 14 bases. CDR1 and CDR2 (germline): LGHNA, YNFKEQ. CDR3 sequence: CASSQGEGSGSPLHF. The DNA for the CDR3 is TGTGCCAGCAGCCAAGGCGAGGGGTCGGGGTCACCCCTCCACTTT.